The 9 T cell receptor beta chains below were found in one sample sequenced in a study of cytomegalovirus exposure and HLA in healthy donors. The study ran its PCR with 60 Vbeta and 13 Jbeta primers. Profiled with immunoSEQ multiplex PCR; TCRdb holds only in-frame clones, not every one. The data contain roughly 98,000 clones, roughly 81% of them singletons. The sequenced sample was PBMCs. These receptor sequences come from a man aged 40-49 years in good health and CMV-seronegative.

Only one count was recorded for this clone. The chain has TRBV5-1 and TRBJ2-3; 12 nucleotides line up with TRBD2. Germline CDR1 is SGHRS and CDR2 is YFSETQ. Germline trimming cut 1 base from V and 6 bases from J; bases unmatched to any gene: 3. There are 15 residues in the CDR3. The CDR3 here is CASSLSGTSGDTQYF. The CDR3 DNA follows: TGCGCCAGCAGCTTGTCCGGGACTAGCGGGGATACGCAGTATTTT.

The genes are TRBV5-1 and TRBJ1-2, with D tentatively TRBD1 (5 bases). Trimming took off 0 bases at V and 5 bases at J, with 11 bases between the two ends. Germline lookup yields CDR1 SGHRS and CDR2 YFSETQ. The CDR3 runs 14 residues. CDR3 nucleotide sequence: TGCGCCAGCAGCTTGGAGGTGGGGGGGTATGGCTACACCTTC. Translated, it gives CASSLEVGGYGYTF.

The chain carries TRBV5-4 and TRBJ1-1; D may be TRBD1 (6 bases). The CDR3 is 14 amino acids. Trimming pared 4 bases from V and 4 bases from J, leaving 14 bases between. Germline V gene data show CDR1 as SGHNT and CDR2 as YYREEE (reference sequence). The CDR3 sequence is CASSPPGAGTEAFF. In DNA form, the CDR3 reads TGTGCCAGCAGCCCCCCAGGGGCCGGCACTGAAGCTTTCTTT.

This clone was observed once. The CDR3 DNA sequence: TGTGCCAGCAGCCCAGGACTAGCGGGCGCCCTTAGCCACGAGCAGTACTTC. It codes for CASSPGLAGALSHEQYF. V is TRBV9 and J is TRBJ2-7, with 11 bases fitting TRBD2. Germline V gives CDR1 SGDLS, CDR2 YYNGEE. The CDR3 has 17 residues. V was pared by 4 bases and J by 5 bases, with 14 bases of the junction left unmatched.

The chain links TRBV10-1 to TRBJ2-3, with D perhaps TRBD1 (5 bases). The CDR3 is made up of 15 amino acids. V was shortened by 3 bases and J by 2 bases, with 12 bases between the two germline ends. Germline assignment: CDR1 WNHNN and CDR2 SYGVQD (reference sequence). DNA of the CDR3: TGCGCCAGCAGTGAATCCCCGGACAACACAGATACGCAGTATTTT. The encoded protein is CASSESPDNTDTQYF.

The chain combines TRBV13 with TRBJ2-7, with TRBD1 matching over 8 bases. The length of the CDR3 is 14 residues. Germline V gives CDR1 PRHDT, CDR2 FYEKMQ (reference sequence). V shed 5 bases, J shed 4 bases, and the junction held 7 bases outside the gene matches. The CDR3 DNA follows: TGTGCCAGCAGCCTCCGGGACAGGTGGTACGAGCAGTACTTC. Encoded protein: CASSLRDRWYEQYF. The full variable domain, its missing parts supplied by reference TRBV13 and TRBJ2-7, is AAGVIQSPRHLIKEKRETATLKCYPIPRHDTVYWYQQGPGQDPQFLISFYEKMQSDKGSIPDRFSAQQFSDYHSELNMSSLELGDSALYFCASSLRDRWYEQYFGPGTRLTVT.

CDR3 nucleotides: TGTGCCAGCAGCTTGGGGGGACTAGCGGGGGGCCCCCCCATTAGGCAGTATTTT. This translates into CASSLGGLAGGPPIRQYF. The chain has TRBV5-4 and TRBJ2-3, with 15 bases identical to TRBD2. CDR3 size: 18 residues. V lost 0 bases and J lost 11; bases outside the gene matches: 13. The germline V gene encodes CDR1 SGHNT and CDR2 YYREEE (reference sequence).

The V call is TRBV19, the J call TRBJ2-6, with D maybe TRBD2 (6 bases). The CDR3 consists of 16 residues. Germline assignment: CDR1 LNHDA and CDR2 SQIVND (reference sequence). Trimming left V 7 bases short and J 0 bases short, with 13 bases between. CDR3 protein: CASTDRGISGANVLTF. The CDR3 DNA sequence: TGTGCCAGTACCGATCGGGGGATCTCTGGGGCCAACGTCCTGACTTTC.

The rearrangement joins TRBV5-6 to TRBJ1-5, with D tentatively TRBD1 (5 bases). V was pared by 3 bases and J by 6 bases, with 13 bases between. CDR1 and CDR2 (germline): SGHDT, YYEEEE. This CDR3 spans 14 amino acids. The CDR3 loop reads CASSSGPEGQPQHF. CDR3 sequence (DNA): TGTGCCAGCAGCTCAGGGCCCGAAGGTCAGCCCCAGCATTTT.